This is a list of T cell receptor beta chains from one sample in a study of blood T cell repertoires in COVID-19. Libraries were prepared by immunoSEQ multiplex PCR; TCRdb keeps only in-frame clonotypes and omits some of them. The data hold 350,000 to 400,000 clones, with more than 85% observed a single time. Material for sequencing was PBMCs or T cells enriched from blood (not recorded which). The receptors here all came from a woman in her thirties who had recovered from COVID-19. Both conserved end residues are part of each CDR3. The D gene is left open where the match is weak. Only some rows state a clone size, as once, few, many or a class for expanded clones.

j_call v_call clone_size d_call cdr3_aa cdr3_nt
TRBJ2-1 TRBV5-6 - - CASSLDRTSYNEQFF TGTGCCAGCAGCTTGGACAGGACATCCTACAATGAGCAGTTCTTC
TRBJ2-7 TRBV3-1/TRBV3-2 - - CASSQTGSYEQYF TGTGCCAGCAGCCAAACGGGCTCCTACGAGCAGTACTTC
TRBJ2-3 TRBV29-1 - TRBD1 CSVGTVLTDTQYF TGCAGCGTCGGGACAGTCCTCACAGATACGCAGTATTTT
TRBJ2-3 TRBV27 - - CASSSIDTDTQYF TGTGCCAGCAGTTCGATAGACACAGATACGCAGTATTTT
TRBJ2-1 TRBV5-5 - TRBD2 CASSLVGRRAGAPSQFF TGTGCCAGCAGCTTGGTAGGACGGAGAGCGGGAGCACCCTCGCAGTTCTTC
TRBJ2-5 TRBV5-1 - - CASSMGEAGETQYF TGCGCCAGCAGTATGGGGGAAGCGGGCGAGACCCAGTACTTC
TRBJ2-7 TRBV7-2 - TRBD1 CASSFGTGPLYEQYF TGTGCCAGCAGCTTTGGGACAGGGCCCCTATACGAGCAGTACTTC
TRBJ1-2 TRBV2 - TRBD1 CASSEQGAYGYTF TGTGCCAGCAGTGAACAGGGGGCATATGGCTACACCTTC
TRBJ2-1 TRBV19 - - CASSIAQGGNEQFF TGTGCCAGTAGTATCGCGCAGGGAGGAAATGAGCAGTTCTTC
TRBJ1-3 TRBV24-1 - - CATSDSGPGNTIYF TGTGCCACCAGTGATTCTGGGCCTGGAAACACCATATATTTT
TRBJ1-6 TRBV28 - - CASSSAGRRSYNSPLHF TGTGCCAGCAGTTCTGCGGGGAGGAGGTCCTATAATTCACCCCTCCACTTT
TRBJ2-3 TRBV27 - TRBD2 CASSLSTGTSDVDTQYF TGTGCCAGCAGTTTATCCACCGGGACTAGCGACGTAGATACGCAGTATTTT
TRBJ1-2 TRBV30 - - CAYQGANYGYTF TGTGCCTACCAGGGCGCTAACTATGGCTACACCTTC
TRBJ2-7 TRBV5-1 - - CASSSYSYEQYF TGCGCCAGCAGCTCCTACTCCTACGAGCAGTACTTC
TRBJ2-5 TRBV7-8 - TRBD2 CASWGGETQYF TGTGCCAGTTGGGGGGGGGAGACCCAGTACTTC
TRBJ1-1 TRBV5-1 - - CASTLRAGDTEAFF TGCGCCAGCACCCTCAGGGCTGGGGACACTGAAGCTTTCTTT
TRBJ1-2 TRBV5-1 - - CASRRAGVEGYTF TGCGCCAGCAGGCGTGCAGGGGTTGAAGGCTACACCTTC
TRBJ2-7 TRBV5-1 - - CASGTSNYEQYF TGCGCCAGTGGGACTTCGAACTACGAGCAGTACTTC
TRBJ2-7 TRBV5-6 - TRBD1 CASSPGQGAEQYF TGTGCCAGCAGCCCGGGACAGGGGGCCGAGCAGTACTTC
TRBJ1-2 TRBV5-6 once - CASSLAGPRDGYTF TGTGCCAGCAGCTTGGCCGGGCCGAGGGATGGCTACACCTTC
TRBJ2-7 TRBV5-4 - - CASSVDRYEQYF TGTGCCAGCAGCGTAGACAGATACGAGCAGTACTTC
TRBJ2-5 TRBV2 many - CASQGTETQYF TGTGCCAGTCAGGGGACAGAGACCCAGTACTTC
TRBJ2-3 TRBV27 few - CASSLGRDTQYF TGTGCCAGCAGTTTAGGCAGAGATACGCAGTATTTT
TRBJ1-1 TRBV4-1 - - CASSQDRNTEAFF TGCGCCAGCAGCCAAGACCGGAACACTGAAGCTTTCTTT
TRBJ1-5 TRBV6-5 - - CASSADTYQPQHF TGTGCCAGCAGCGCCGACACCTATCAGCCCCAGCATTTT
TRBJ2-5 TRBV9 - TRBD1 CASSVEGTEETQYF TGTGCCAGCAGCGTAGAGGGGACAGAAGAGACCCAGTACTTC
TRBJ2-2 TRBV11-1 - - CASSKGGIVSTGELFF TGTGCCAGCAGCAAGGGGGGGATAGTATCCACCGGGGAGCTGTTTTTT
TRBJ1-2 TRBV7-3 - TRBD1 CASSLTGQQGLNYGYTF TGTGCCAGCAGCTTAACGGGGCAACAGGGGCTTAACTATGGCTACACCTTC
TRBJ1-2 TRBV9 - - CASSGGGYGYTF TGTGCCAGCAGCGGAGGGGGCTATGGCTACACCTTC
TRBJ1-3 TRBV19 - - CASGGDRGNTIYF TGTGCCAGTGGCGGGGATCGGGGAAACACCATATATTTT
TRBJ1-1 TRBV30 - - CAWSETGNTEAFF TGTGCCTGGAGCGAAACAGGGAATACTGAAGCTTTCTTT
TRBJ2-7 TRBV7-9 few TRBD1 CASRPPGTGSGEQYF TGTGCCAGCAGACCCCCTGGGACAGGTTCCGGCGAGCAGTACTTC
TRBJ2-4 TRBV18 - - CASSPSQGAKNIQYF TGTGCCAGCTCACCATCTCAGGGTGCCAAAAACATTCAGTACTTC
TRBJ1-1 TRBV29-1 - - CSVGEGRGTEAFF TGCAGCGTTGGGGAGGGGAGGGGCACTGAAGCTTTCTTT
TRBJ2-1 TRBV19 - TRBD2 CASSISGGLAVFDEQFF TGTGCCAGTAGTATATCCGGCGGGCTAGCGGTCTTCGATGAGCAGTTCTTC
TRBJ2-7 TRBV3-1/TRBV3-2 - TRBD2 CASSQDQRGGNEQYF TGTGCCAGCAGCCAAGACCAGCGGGGGGGCAACGAGCAGTACTTC
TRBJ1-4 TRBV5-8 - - CASTTRRWGEKLFF TGTGCCAGCACCACGCGGAGGTGGGGAGAAAAACTGTTTTTT
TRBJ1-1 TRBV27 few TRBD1 CASSFSDRSEAFF TGTGCCAGCAGTTTCTCGGACAGGTCTGAAGCTTTCTTT
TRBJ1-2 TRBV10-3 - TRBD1 CAISDQTGFYGYTF TGTGCCATCAGTGACCAGACAGGGTTTTATGGCTACACCTTC
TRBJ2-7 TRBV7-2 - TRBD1 CASSSQGAGSYEQYF TGTGCCAGCAGCTCCCAGGGGGCTGGGTCCTACGAGCAGTACTTC
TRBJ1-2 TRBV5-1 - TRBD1 CASSPRDSAANYGYTF TGCGCCAGCAGCCCCCGGGACAGTGCTGCTAACTATGGCTACACCTTC
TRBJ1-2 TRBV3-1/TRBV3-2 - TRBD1 CASSQPTGYGYTF TGTGCCAGCAGCCAACCGACAGGGTATGGCTACACCTTC
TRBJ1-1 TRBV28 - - CASRQGYTEAFF TGTGCCAGCAGACAGGGATATACTGAAGCTTTCTTT
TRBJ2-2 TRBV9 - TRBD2 CASSVTAGPGELFF TGTGCCAGCAGCGTCACAGCGGGACCCGGGGAGCTGTTTTTT
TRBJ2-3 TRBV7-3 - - CASSGTYTDTQYF TGTGCCAGCAGCGGTACCTACACAGATACGCAGTATTTT
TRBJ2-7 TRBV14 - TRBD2 CASSPYRRLAGHTYEQYF TGTGCCAGCAGCCCATACAGGCGGCTAGCGGGTCATACCTACGAGCAGTACTTC
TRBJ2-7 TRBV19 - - CASSIGSGESSYEQYF TGTGCCAGTAGTATTGGTAGCGGCGAGAGCTCCTACGAGCAGTACTTC
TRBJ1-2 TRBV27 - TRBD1 CASSWLTGGIYGYTF TGTGCCAGCAGTTGGTTGACAGGGGGGATCTATGGCTACACCTTC
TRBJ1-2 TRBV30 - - CAWSWSRGSDGYTF TGTGCCTGGAGTTGGTCGAGAGGGAGTGATGGCTACACCTTC